These T cell receptor beta chains were read from a single sample in a study of graft-versus-host responses after intestinal transplantation. The method was immunoSEQ multiplex PCR; TCRdb's version includes in-frame clones alone and lacks a portion of them. This sample has fewer than 150,000 clones, with just over 90% found just once. These receptors' targets are unknown. The material sequenced was unstimulated CD4+ T cells sorted from spleen or lymph node cells, taken before intestinal transplant. Source of these receptors: a human donor who received an intestinal transplant. The CDR3 runs from the conserved cysteine through the conserved F or W. Each record gives: D gene, V gene, clone size, J gene, CDR3 DNA, CDR3 protein. D genes are given only for firm matches. Expanded clones are given a class, and other clones once, few, many or no size at all.

>TRBD2|TRBV11-3|NA|TRBJ2-3
TGTGCCAGCAGCTTAGATTCTAGCGGGGGGTCATATACGCAGTATTTT
CASSLDSSGGSYTQYF
>NA|TRBV4-1|NA|TRBJ1-2
TGCGCCAGCAGCCAGGTCGAGGGGAACTATGGCTACACCTTC
CASSQVEGNYGYTF
>NA|TRBV6-1|NA|TRBJ1-5
TGTGCCAGCAGTGACAGCGTTAATCAGCCCCAGCATTTT
CASSDSVNQPQHF
>NA|TRBV7-9|NA|TRBJ1-2
TGTGCCAGCAGCTCCGAATGGGGATATGGCTACACCTTC
CASSSEWGYGYTF
>TRBD1|TRBV7-3|few|TRBJ1-6
TGTGCCAGCAGCTTGCACAGGGGAAATTCACCCCTCCACTTT
CASSLHRGNSPLHF
>NA|TRBV10-3|NA|TRBJ1-4
TGTGCCATCAGTGAAGAAGTCGAGGAAAAACTGTTTTTT
CAISEEVEEKLFF
>NA|TRBV5-1|NA|TRBJ2-2
TGCGCCAGCAGCTTGGCGGAGACCGGGGAGCTGTTTTTT
CASSLAETGELFF
>NA|TRBV30|NA|TRBJ1-3
TGTGCCTGGGGGCCCGGGGGTTACGGAAACACCATATATTTT
CAWGPGGYGNTIYF
>NA|TRBV7-2|NA|TRBJ1-6
TGTGCCAGCAGCTCCCCCGTGGCCTATAATTCACCCCTCCACTTT
CASSSPVAYNSPLHF
>NA|TRBV9|NA|TRBJ1-3
TGTGCCAGCATGCGGGGGGCATCGTCTGGAAACACCATATATTTT
CASMRGASSGNTIYF
>TRBD1|TRBV9|once|TRBJ1-6
TGTGCCAGGTTGACAGGGGGCGCGACATTGTATAATTCACCCCTCCACTTT
CARLTGGATLYNSPLHF
>NA|TRBV9|NA|TRBJ2-3
TGTGCCAGCAGCGTAGACCCTAGCACAGATACGCAGTATTTT
CASSVDPSTDTQYF
>TRBD2|TRBV5-1|NA|TRBJ2-1
TGCGCCAGCAGCTACCGACTAGCGGGCGACAATGAGCAGTTCTTC
CASSYRLAGDNEQFF
>NA|TRBV4-2|NA|TRBJ2-1
TGTGCCAGCAGCCAAGATACCCTCAATGAGCAGTTCTTC
CASSQDTLNEQFF
>NA|TRBV10-3|NA|TRBJ1-1
TGTGCCATCAGTGAGTCGGAAGACACTGAAGCTTTCTTT
CAISESEDTEAFF
>NA|TRBV10-3|NA|TRBJ1-2
TGTGCCATCAGTGAGAGAGAGAAGGTTGGGGATGGCTACACCTTC
CAISEREKVGDGYTF
>NA|TRBV29-1|NA|TRBJ1-2
TGCAGCGTTAGACAGTCCAATCCTTATGGCTACACCTTC
CSVRQSNPYGYTF
>NA|TRBV7-9|NA|TRBJ1-6
TGTGCCAGCAGCTTAGCTTTGGGCAGGGGCGTCAATAATTCACCCCTCCACTTT
CASSLALGRGVNNSPLHF
>NA|TRBV19|NA|TRBJ2-3
TGTGCCAGTAAGGCTTCGGGCACAGATACGCAGTATTTT
CASKASGTDTQYF
>NA|TRBV9|once|TRBJ1-2
TGTGCCAGCAGCAATGGACGGATCTCCTATGGCTACACCTTC
CASSNGRISYGYTF
>TRBD1|TRBV19|NA|TRBJ1-1
TGTGCCAGTAGTGGGGACAGCACTGAAGCTTTCTTT
CASSGDSTEAFF
>NA|TRBV2|NA|TRBJ2-7
TGTGCCAGCAGGATGGCTTACGAGCAGTACTTC
CASRMAYEQYF
>NA|TRBV29-1|NA|TRBJ1-1
TGCAGCGTTTCTCTCCGACATTCGAACACTGAAGCTTTCTTT
CSVSLRHSNTEAFF
>NA|TRBV6-1|NA|TRBJ2-1
TGTGCCAGCTTAAGGGCCTCCAGTGAGCAGTTCTTC
CASLRASSEQFF
>TRBD1|TRBV18|NA|TRBJ2-7
TGTGCCAGCTCACCACCGACGGGACAGGGTTACGAGCAGTACTTC
CASSPPTGQGYEQYF
>NA|TRBV7-9|NA|TRBJ1-1
TGTGCCAGCAGCTTAGCGGGAGGGGGTAGGAACACTGAAGCTTTCTTT
CASSLAGGGRNTEAFF
>NA|TRBV7-8|NA|TRBJ2-5
TGTGCCAGCAGCCCCCAGAATTCGGCCCAGTACTTC
CASSPQNSAQYF
>TRBD1|TRBV5-5|NA|TRBJ2-1
TGTGCCAGCAGCTTATCGATGGCCGGGACAGGGGTATACAATGAGCAGTTCTTC
CASSLSMAGTGVYNEQFF
>TRBD1|TRBV6-1|NA|TRBJ1-3
TGTGCCAGCACCCCGGGACAGGGGACCAACACCATATATTTT
CASTPGQGTNTIYF
>TRBD1|TRBV7-9|once|TRBJ1-1
TGTGCCAGCAGCTTAGCCCGGACAGGGGCCGAAGCTTTCTTT
CASSLARTGAEAFF
>TRBD1|TRBV9|NA|TRBJ2-7
TGTGCCAGCAGCGTAGAGGGACAGGGGGCTCGAGAGCAGTACTTC
CASSVEGQGAREQYF
>NA|TRBV11-1|NA|TRBJ1-1
TGTGCCAGCAGTCGGGGGGGCATGAACACTGAAGCTTTCTTT
CASSRGGMNTEAFF
>TRBD1|TRBV27|NA|TRBJ2-7
TGTGCCAGCAGTTTCCTCGACAGGGTTCACGAGCAGTACTTC
CASSFLDRVHEQYF
>TRBD2|TRBV9|NA|TRBJ2-3
TGTGCCAGCAGCGTGGGGACTAGCGGCCGCACAGATACGCAGTATTTT
CASSVGTSGRTDTQYF
>NA|TRBV9|NA|TRBJ2-3
TGTGCCAGCAGCGTAAGTTGGGGAACAGATACGCAGTATTTT
CASSVSWGTDTQYF
>NA|TRBV2|NA|TRBJ1-2
TGTGCCAGTACTGGGATTTCTGACTATGGCTACACCTTC
CASTGISDYGYTF
>NA|TRBV5-1|NA|TRBJ2-3
TGCGCCAGCAGCTCCGCAGGGGAAGGCACAGATACGCAGTATTTT
CASSSAGEGTDTQYF
>TRBD2|TRBV5-1|NA|TRBJ2-1
TGCGCCAGCAGCTTGGCCAAGACTAGCGGGGGGGCGGCCTACAATGAGCAGTTCTTC
CASSLAKTSGGAAYNEQFF
>TRBD1|TRBV18|NA|TRBJ1-1
TGTGCCAGCTCACGCACAGGGGGCACTGAAGCTTTCTTT
CASSRTGGTEAFF
>NA|TRBV6-4|NA|TRBJ1-2
TGTGCCAGCAGTGTCGGGGTAAACTATGGCTACACCTTC
CASSVGVNYGYTF
>NA|TRBV5-1|NA|TRBJ2-5
TGCGCCAGCAGCTTGGGGGCGACAGTCGGGGAGGAGCAGTACTTC
CASSLGATVGEEQYF
>NA|TRBV2|NA|TRBJ1-1
TGTGCCAGCAGAGCCCCTGACACTGAAGCTTTCTTT
CASRAPDTEAFF
>NA|TRBV7-9|NA|TRBJ2-5
TGTGCCAGCAGCTTAGGACAAGGGGTCAACTTC
CASSLGQGVNF
>NA|TRBV30|NA|TRBJ2-2
TGTGCCTGGAGCGGGCGGAGGCGGGGCATCGGGAACACCGGGGAGCTGTTTTTT
CAWSGRRRGIGNTGELFF
>TRBD1|TRBV5-1|NA|TRBJ1-1
TGCGCCAGCAGCGCGGGGACAGTAAGTATTGGTGAAGCTTTCTTT
CASSAGTVSIGEAFF
>NA|TRBV10-3|NA|TRBJ2-3
TGTGCCACCGTCGGCCCAGCGGATACGCAGTATTTT
CATVGPADTQYF
>TRBD1|TRBV6-5|NA|TRBJ2-7
TGTGCCAGCAATTCCGGGACAGGAGCCGGGGTGCAGTACTTC
CASNSGTGAGVQYF
>NA|TRBV25-1|NA|TRBJ1-2
TGTGCCAGCAGTGAAAGGAGGGGATATGGCTACACCTTC
CASSERRGYGYTF
>NA|TRBV6-5|NA|TRBJ2-7
TGTGCCACCCGGGCTGCCAGCTCCTACGAGCAGTACTTC
CATRAASSYEQYF
>NA|TRBV6-5|NA|TRBJ1-5
TGTGCCAGCTGCGACAGGATCGGTCAGCCCCAGCATTTT
CASCDRIGQPQHF
>NA|TRBV5-4|NA|TRBJ2-1
TGTGCCAGCAGATATTATGGGCAGGGTCGGATTGGTGAGCAGTTCTTC
CASRYYGQGRIGEQFF
>NA|TRBV10-3|NA|TRBJ2-7
TGTGCCATCAGTGAGGAAGCTCTCAGCTCCTACGAGCAGTACTTC
CAISEEALSSYEQYF
>NA|TRBV5-4|NA|TRBJ2-3
TGTGCCAGCAGCATCCTTAACCGGGACGCAGCTTCTAGCACAGATACGCAGTATTTT
CASSILNRDAASSTDTQYF
>NA|TRBV19|NA|TRBJ1-5
TGTGCCAGTAGTTGGGGTTATAGCAATCAGCCCCAGCATTTT
CASSWGYSNQPQHF
>NA|TRBV10-1|NA|TRBJ2-3
TGCGCCAGCAGTGACACCCAAGACTTCTTTTCTCCGCAGTATTTT
CASSDTQDFFSPQYF
>NA|TRBV9|NA|TRBJ1-6
TGTGCCAGCAGCGTATTCCCGCAGATTAATAATTCACCCCTCCACTTT
CASSVFPQINNSPLHF
>NA|TRBV7-9|NA|TRBJ2-5
TGTGCCAGCAGCTTAGGTTTGGTCCAGTACCAAGAGACCCAGTACTTC
CASSLGLVQYQETQYF